Detailed here is one TCR beta chain. Its cognate antigen has yet to be identified. Per-nucleotide qualities are absent, and no much larger clonotype sits a single base away. This entry is derived from a study of blood T cell repertoires in COVID-19 (TCRdb year 2020). General notes on the study: Samples from collaborators originated in the United States, Italy and Spain and spanned both the acute and convalescent phases of COVID-19. The prospective study material was composed of cDNA or gDNA derived from T cells, B-cell-depleted T cells, or PBMCs. The sample metadata nearly always contained a de-identified subject ID, COVID-19 status, age in years and sex. Where HLA class I and class II types were available, the types were taken from metadata supplied by the sample provider, not from assay-based typing. Subjects who had been exposed to COVID-19, were actively infected with it, or had recovered from it provided the deeply sampled blood TCRbeta repertoires that made up the dataset. Samples came from the ongoing ImmuneRACE study (first 160 participants) plus 1,254 subjects from 6 global collaborators. The repertoires were made available in a free public database intended to serve as a resource for research on the immune response to SARS-CoV-2.

One collaborating source in Seattle enrolled patients during active infection and followed them longitudinally through the course of disease. Whole blood was collected in K2EDTA tubes by collaborating institutions according to the institutions' own protocols. Collaborator samples were shipped for TCRbeta analysis as frozen whole blood, isolated PBMCs, or DNA extracted from either sample type. TCRbeta CDR3 regions were amplified from genomic DNA using the immunoSEQ Assay, a bias-controlled multiplex PCR. Per the original workflow: The number of nucleated cells in each sample was estimated by amplification of reference gene primers within the assay. Sequence reads were collapsed and filtered to measure the absolute abundance of every unique TCRbeta CDR3 rearrangement. For each sample, productive Simpson clonality was calculated by taking the square root of Simpson's diversity index across productive rearrangements. Here the immuneACCESS table is served through TCRdb, limited to in-frame sequences with V and J called. Missing clones are a known gap in these copies; in checked studies unresolved V genes cover under half, and the rest lacks a known reason. V and J calls plus clone size are reproduced from that table; the DNA served to infer D and trimming. Here the sample has some 150,000 clones; roughly 88% occur a single time. The top ten clonotypes cover under 0.8% of the sample.

General conclusions and limits of the study: The quantity of clinical and demographic metadata differed by source and by participant and was supplied without curation.

Reading the germline V gene (reference sequence) gives CDR1 MNHEY and CDR2 SMNVEV. The CDR3 sequence holds 14 residues, the cysteine and phenylalanine included. The CDR3 DNA has 42 bases and is translated from base 1. The trim is 5 bases for V and 1 base for J, with a gap of 11 bases between the germline ends. The sample was peripheral blood. The TCR sequence derives from a man aged 60 to 69 with COVID-19, enrolled during active disease. The chain employs TRBV27 and TRBJ1-1; there is no confident call for the D gene. The DNA sequence follows: TGTGCCAGCAGTCCCGTCCGAGAGAACACTGAAGCTTTCTTT. The resulting protein is CASSPVRENTEAFF.